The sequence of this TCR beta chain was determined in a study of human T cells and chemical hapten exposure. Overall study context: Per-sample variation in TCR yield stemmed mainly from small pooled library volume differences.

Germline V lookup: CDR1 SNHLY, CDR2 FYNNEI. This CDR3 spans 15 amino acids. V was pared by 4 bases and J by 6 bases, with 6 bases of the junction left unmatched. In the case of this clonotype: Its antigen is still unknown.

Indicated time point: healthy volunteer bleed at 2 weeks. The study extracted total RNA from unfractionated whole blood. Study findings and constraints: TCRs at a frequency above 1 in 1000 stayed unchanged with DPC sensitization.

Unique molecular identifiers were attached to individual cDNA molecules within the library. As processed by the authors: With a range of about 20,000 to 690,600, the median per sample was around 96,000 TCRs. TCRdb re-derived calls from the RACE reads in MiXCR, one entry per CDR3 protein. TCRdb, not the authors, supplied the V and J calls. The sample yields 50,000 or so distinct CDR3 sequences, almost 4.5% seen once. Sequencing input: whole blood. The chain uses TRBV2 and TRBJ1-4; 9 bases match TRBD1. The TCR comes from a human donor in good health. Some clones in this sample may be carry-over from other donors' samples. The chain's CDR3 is CASSGTGGRDEKLFF. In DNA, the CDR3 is TGTGCCAGCAGTGGAACAGGGGGCCGGGATGAAAAACTGTTTTTT. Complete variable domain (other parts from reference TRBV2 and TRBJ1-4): EPEVTQTPSHQVTQMGQEVILRCVPISNHLYFYWYRQILGQKVEFLVSFYNNEISEKSEIFDDQFSVERPDGSNFTLKIRSTKLEDSAMYFCASSGTGGRDEKLFFGSGTQLSVL.